This T cell receptor (beta chain) was documented in a study of blood T cell repertoires in COVID-19. Across the study: COVID-19 samples collected from the United States, Italy and Spain covered acute and convalescent phases. Sample material is recorded as cDNA or gDNA derived from T cells, B-cell-depleted T cells, or PBMCs.

In the original workflow: Estimation of nucleated cell counts was performed using reference gene primer amplification. TCRdb keeps only in-frame clones here, not all; method: immunoSEQ multiplex PCR. V and J calls and clone size are given by that table; D and trimming were obtained from the DNA. Altogether about 230,000 clones are present, 70% to 90% being singletons, with the ten largest covering around 0.98%. The sequence derives from a man aged 40-50 years with acute or convalescent COVID-19. The sequenced material came from peripheral blood.

CDR3 protein: CASSSGTGGSPLHF. CDR3 nucleotide sequence: TGTGCCAGCAGCTCCGGGACAGGGGGATCACCCCTCCACTTT. The chain carries TRBV11-3 and TRBJ1-6, with TRBD1 matching over 11 bases. CDR3 size: 14 residues. Germline assignment: CDR1 SGHNT and CDR2 YENEEA. Trimming cost V 4 bases and J 10 bases; bases outside gene matches: 3.